This T cell receptor (beta chain) was sequenced in a study of cytomegalovirus exposure and HLA in healthy donors (dated 2017 in TCRdb). Broadly, across the study: According to an earlier analysis of 587 of the donors, some 170 million T cells yielded 100 million or so unique TCR beta sequences and 276 Gb of sequence data. Both class I and class II loci were covered by HLA typing, at four-digit resolution. Of the 350 to 450 genotyped donors, roughly 85% fell in the genetic ancestry cluster associated with self-reported Caucasian donors. Genome-wide SNP genotypes for about three fifths of the roughly 670 donors were used in a later genetic analysis, which treated that subset as a discovery cohort. The later analysis used no new phenotypic data to find candidate immune exposures, relying instead on TCR beta sequences and their occurrence across donors. Donor age, sex, ethnicity and CMV serostatus were compiled alongside the repertoire data. Every repertoire in the discovery cohort had been generated on one and the same sequencing platform. In a later analysis, previously published TCR beta repertoires from about 670 donors were re-analyzed and high-resolution HLA genotyping was added so that TCR occurrence patterns could be studied. On average, about 200,000 unique TCR beta nucleotide sequences were sequenced per donor among about 400 genotyped donors of the cohort, with 15% to 20% of those sequences being non-productive. An earlier analysis of several hundred of the donors applied high-throughput TCR beta sequencing to assess whether each TCR beta V gene segment acted as functional or pseudogenic. The study aimed to test whether cataloging public T cell receptors could reveal signatures of past pathogen exposure. Several DR-DQ haplotypes were handled as single units for association and clustering, since linkage in the cohort was strong. An early release covering over 500 HLA-typed donors comprised approximately 290 gigabases of sequencing data and tens of millions of unique TCR sequences. Besides the first cohort of about 730 subjects, a separate validation cohort made up of about 120 different subjects was used. To predict cytomegalovirus infection status, the study combined high-throughput TCR immunosequencing, statistical association of individual TCRs with disease status, and machine learning. Typing coverage varied by locus: roughly 620-630 donors for A, B, C, DRB1 and DQB1; more than 500 for DQA1; more than 600 for DPA1; 450 to 480 for DPB1. The study profiled the T cell repertoires of 500 to 800 subjects by immunosequencing and related them to cytomegalovirus serostatus.

Overall study results and their limits: In a later genetic analysis, fewer N-insertions in productive TCRs were reported among donors in an Asian-associated ancestry cluster than the roughly 710-donor mean. In a later analysis, HLA-associated TCR beta chains showed more clonal expansion and lower generation probabilities than non-associated chains that were equally common. The 87-base-pair reads could not distinguish some IMGT-functional V segments, including TRBV6-2 and TRBV6-3, so those segments were excluded. Correlated functional status among segregating V segments might reflect linkage disequilibrium, but an unknown experimental factor could not be ruled out. The study gave a list of some 150 TCR beta chains associated with cytomegalovirus. Three of the identified cytomegalovirus-associated TCR beta chains were confirmed in vitro to be specific for cytomegalovirus antigens. The authors suggested that the approach could potentially be extended to other disease states and immunological phenotypes. A later genetic analysis associated a missense DCLRE1C variant with V-gene and J-gene trimming of TCR beta chains, and an independent cohort replicated the association. Presence/absence analyses assumed roughly uniform sequencing depth across donors, an assumption that may not hold. In a later analysis, TCR association rates were found to vary across HLA loci, with the most associated TCRs seen for DRB1 alleles and the fewest for HLA-C alleles. Because HLA typing was missing for some donors at each locus, association tests included only the typed subset. While some public TCRs were present in many individuals, most TCR sequences turned up only very rarely across donors. Strong co-occurrence of HLA alleles, especially DR and DQ, made assigning TCR associations to individual alleles difficult. A later analysis found that most CMV-associated TCR beta chains appeared HLA-restricted, with HLA associations seemingly driven largely by CMV exposure. The sequencing pipeline was judged likely to have produced a cluster of highly shared sequence variants as a technical artifact. At a false discovery rate of 0.05, a later analysis linked fewer than 20,000 TCR beta sequences to specific HLA alleles. In an earlier analysis of fewer than 700 of the donors, most TCR beta V segments appeared in productive rearrangements about 90% or about 30% of the time, broadly matching IMGT annotations. Because counts were too low, roughly 16 rarely observed V segments, including chromosome 9 orphons, were left out of the earlier analysis of approximately 580 of the donors. The only immune exposure information available for the cohort was CMV serostatus. The cohort was sequenced for TCR beta chains only, and without alpha or paired-chain data the features that could be detected were limited. Cytomegalovirus status was reported to be diagnosed by the classifier with high specificity and sensitivity in both the original and validation cohorts. A later analysis reported that several top co-occurrence clusters appeared linked to parvovirus B19, influenza, CMV and Epstein-Barr virus. A further reported finding was that TCR beta sequences accurately predicted the HLA-A and HLA-B alleles for most subjects in the first cohort.

The CDR1 and CDR2 encoded by the germline V gene are SGHRS and YFSETQ. V is trimmed back by 4 bases and J by 2 bases, and the junction contains 9 bases that no gene match accounts for. The cysteine opens and the phenylalanine closes a CDR3 of 16 amino acids. Of all the DNA, just the CDR3 is kept, 48 bases in frame from base 1. The cohort comprised 550 to 700 healthy bone marrow donors. All cohort members were sampled while nominally healthy, although unrecorded immune exposures were likely present. The donor tested CMV seronegative and was one of the 352 seronegative cohort members. Every donor gave a peripheral blood sample, and the peripheral blood mononuclear cells from that sample were used for TCR beta sequencing. The Qiagen DNeasy Blood Extraction Kit was used to extract genomic DNA from the blood cell samples. Libraries were built with the immunoSEQ multiplex PCR assay. For the multiplex PCR, a mixture combining 60 forward primers for TCR Vbeta segments and 13 reverse primers for TCR Jbeta segments was used. Amplification of the CDR3 region of rearranged TCR beta genes was performed with a multiplex PCR assay on genomic DNA. On the Illumina HiSeq System, the amplified TCR beta libraries were sequenced as 87-base-pair reads. Turning to the authors' computational methods: In a later analysis, some 80 million unique TCR beta chains were counted across the approximately 620 repertoires, and roughly 11 million of these chains were shared by at least two donors. To remove PCR and sequencing errors, raw reads were error-corrected and collapsed into unique sequences using a nearest-neighbor algorithm that merged closely related sequences. Alignment of CDR3 sequences to IMGT reference sequences was used to assign V, D and J gene segments. For a sequence to be retained, a match of at least six nucleotides was required to both a V gene segment and a J gene segment. Rearrangements were classified as productive when the CDR3 lacked stop codons and remained in frame with V and J, and all other rearrangements were classified as non-productive. Following IMGT convention, CDR3 was defined as the stretch from the second conserved V-encoded cysteine up to the conserved J-encoded phenylalanine. The earlier analysis of roughly 590 of the donors excluded any sequence lacking an unambiguous match to a single V gene segment. An earlier analysis of a few hundred of the donors called V segments functional above 56.7% productive rearrangements and segregating when the between-donor standard deviation exceeded 5%. To diagnose cytomegalovirus status from the catalog of TCR beta chain sequences, a statistical classification framework was built. V and J gene assignment, in a later analysis, came from comparing TCR nucleotide sequences with IMGT/GENE-DB human TR gene sequences. The TCRdist pipeline was used in a later analysis to assign CDR3 sequences and most-parsimonious VDJ recombination scenarios. A later analysis defined each TCR beta chain by its CDR3 amino acid sequence plus V-gene family, and excluded reads lacking a unique V-gene family. To address suspected cross-contamination and a sequencing artifact, a later analysis removed 450 to 700 highly shared, low-generation-probability nucleotide sequences. In a later analysis, a clonal expansion index for each public chain was calculated from normalized within-repertoire ranks of inferred template counts. In a later analysis, generation probabilities were computed using a VDJ recombination model fitted to out-of-frame rearrangements, and the results were checked against IGoR. A later analysis scored TCR-TCR, TCR-HLA and TCR-CMV co-occurrence with hypergeometric tests, applying a repertoire-size bias correction to TCR pairs. To estimate false discovery rates, a later analysis permuted the HLA or CMV assignments 20 times. A later analysis grouped co-occurring TCRs with DBSCAN, adding TCRdist sequence similarity when clustering within HLA-allele-positive subsets. Repertoires with fewer than 30,000 or more than 120,000 public chains, plus five repertoires with anomalous nucleotide sharing, were excluded from co-occurrence clustering. TCRdb obtained this table from immuneACCESS and retained in-frame rearrangements with V and J assigned. These tables miss some clones; where compared with another copy, unresolved V genes account for less than half of the shortfall, and the remainder is unexplained. V and J calls and clone size are those listed in that table; D and trimming were worked out from the DNA. The table for this sample records under 200,000 clones. 6.5% of the sample is taken by the ten largest.

Regarding this clone: It has no known antigen specificity.

This receptor was taken from a man aged 25-45 years in good health and CMV-seronegative. Rearrangement joined TRBV5-1 to TRBJ2-3, with 8 bases matching TRBD2. Sequencing was performed on PBMCs. The CDR3: CASSPTGTSVTDTQYF. The base sequence is TGCGCCAGCAGCCCAACCGGGACTAGTGTCACAGATACGCAGTATTTT. Joined to the reference TRBV5-1 and TRBJ2-3 proteins, this CDR3 gives the full variable domain: KAGVTQTPRYLIKTRGQQVTLSCSPISGHRSVSWYQQTPGQGLQFLFEYFSETQRNKGNFPGRFSGRQFSNSRSEMNVSTLELGDSALYLCASSPTGTSVTDTQYFGPGTRLTVL.